Listed here is a single T cell receptor beta chain. Its antigen is currently unknown. This entry belongs to a study of T cells after yellow fever vaccination. Study results and caveats: Post-booster repertoires contained most primary-vaccination clones again (roughly 97% CD4, around 88% CD8).

The junction had 7 bases not matched to a gene; V was cut back by 4 bases and J by 4 bases. CDR3 length equals 15 residues. TCRdb ran MiXCR on the 5' RACE reads and lists one entry per CDR3 protein. This table has 320,000 or so distinct CDR3 sequences, roughly 8.6% appearing once. The sample was PBMCs, taken around 45 days after the first yellow fever vaccination. The TCR was taken from a man younger than 30 who received the YFV17D yellow fever vaccine. J is TRBJ2-5 and V is TRBV12-3 or TRBV12-4, with TRBD1 identical over 9 bases. The CDR3 DNA sequence: TGTGCCAGCAGTTCTCAGGACAGGGGATCAGAGACCCAGTACTTC. Its translation: CASSSQDRGSETQYF.